A selection of T cell receptor beta chains follows, all from one sample in a study of PD-L1 blockade in urothelial cancer. Data came from immunoSEQ multiplex PCR; TCRdb stores just in-frame clones and leaves some out. This sample has more than 90,000 clones; around 86% occur once, and the top ten carry 1.5% to 2.5%. Sequences were derived from PBMCs, sampled around atezolizumab (anti-PD-L1) treatment. The receptors come from a man in his sixties with urothelial cancer. The CDR3 runs from the conserved cysteine through the conserved F or W. A D gene is named only where the DNA matches it firmly. The listing skips clone size in some rows; elsewhere it reads once, few, many or a size class.

d_gene: NA
v_gene: TRBV6-5
j_gene: TRBJ2-7
abundance: NA
CDR3aa: CASGEGGSSYEQYF
CDR3nt: TGTGCCAGCGGCGAAGGGGGTTCATCCTACGAGCAGTACTTC

d_gene: TRBD2
v_gene: TRBV7-3
j_gene: TRBJ2-2
abundance: NA
CDR3aa: CASSPLAVGNTGELFF
CDR3nt: TGTGCCAGCAGTCCACTAGCGGTTGGGAACACCGGGGAGCTGTTTTTT

d_gene: NA
v_gene: TRBV27
j_gene: TRBJ2-2
abundance: NA
CDR3aa: CASRTGNTGELFF
CDR3nt: TGTGCCAGCAGGACAGGAAACACCGGGGAGCTGTTTTTT

d_gene: TRBD1
v_gene: TRBV18
j_gene: TRBJ1-5
abundance: NA
CDR3aa: CASSPQTPGQHSNQPQHF
CDR3nt: TGTGCCAGCTCACCACAAACTCCGGGACAGCATAGCAATCAGCCCCAGCATTTT

d_gene: NA
v_gene: TRBV5-1
j_gene: TRBJ2-1
abundance: NA
CDR3aa: CASSLRESSYNEQFF
CDR3nt: TGCGCCAGCAGCTTGCGGGAGAGCTCCTACAATGAGCAGTTCTTC

d_gene: NA
v_gene: TRBV5-4
j_gene: TRBJ1-1
abundance: NA
CDR3aa: CASSFGQFNTEAFF
CDR3nt: TGTGCCAGCAGTTTTGGACAGTTCAACACTGAAGCTTTCTTT

d_gene: NA
v_gene: TRBV5-6
j_gene: TRBJ1-6
abundance: NA
CDR3aa: CASSLQAGVYNSPLHF
CDR3nt: TGTGCCAGCAGCCTCCAGGCGGGGGTTTATAATTCACCCCTCCACTTT

d_gene: NA
v_gene: TRBV10-2
j_gene: TRBJ2-2
abundance: NA
CDR3aa: CATNPTRNTGELFF
CDR3nt: TGCGCCACCAACCCGACTAGAAACACCGGGGAGCTGTTTTTT

d_gene: TRBD1
v_gene: TRBV5-4
j_gene: TRBJ2-5
abundance: NA
CDR3aa: CASSKTGGEETQYF
CDR3nt: TGTGCCAGCAGCAAGACAGGGGGAGAAGAGACCCAGTACTTC

d_gene: TRBD2
v_gene: TRBV6-4
j_gene: TRBJ2-5
abundance: NA
CDR3aa: CASSGPGLAGCIVTQYF
CDR3nt: TGTGCCAGCAGTGGCCCGGGACTAGCGGGGTGTATAGTGACCCAGTACTTC

d_gene: NA
v_gene: TRBV30
j_gene: TRBJ2-7
abundance: NA
CDR3aa: CAWSPKQTLREQYF
CDR3nt: TGTGCCTGGAGCCCTAAACAGACCCTTCGGGAGCAGTACTTC

d_gene: NA
v_gene: TRBV19
j_gene: TRBJ1-4
abundance: NA
CDR3aa: CASTRESQGKVKLFF
CDR3nt: TGTGCCAGTACACGTGAATCGCAGGGTAAGGTAAAACTGTTTTTT

d_gene: TRBD1
v_gene: TRBV2
j_gene: TRBJ2-1
abundance: NA
CDR3aa: CASIKDRAYSYNEQFF
CDR3nt: TGTGCCAGCATTAAGGACAGGGCCTACTCCTACAATGAGCAGTTCTTC

d_gene: TRBD1
v_gene: TRBV2
j_gene: TRBJ2-1
abundance: NA
CDR3aa: CASRERGQGYNEQFF
CDR3nt: TGTGCCAGCAGGGAACGGGGACAGGGGTACAATGAGCAGTTCTTC

d_gene: TRBD1
v_gene: TRBV5-1
j_gene: TRBJ1-2
abundance: NA
CDR3aa: CASSPLGQGPYGYTF
CDR3nt: TGCGCCAGCAGCCCCCTAGGACAGGGGCCTTATGGCTACACCTTC

d_gene: NA
v_gene: TRBV7-9
j_gene: TRBJ2-5
abundance: NA
CDR3aa: CASSLVVQETQYF
CDR3nt: TGTGCCAGCAGCTTAGTAGTACAAGAGACCCAGTACTTC

d_gene: NA
v_gene: TRBV28
j_gene: TRBJ2-7
abundance: NA
CDR3aa: CASSPGVSSYEQYF
CDR3nt: TGTGCCAGCAGCCCAGGTGTCAGTTCCTACGAGCAGTACTTC

d_gene: TRBD1
v_gene: TRBV7-6
j_gene: TRBJ1-5
abundance: NA
CDR3aa: CASSGDRGQPQHF
CDR3nt: TGTGCCAGCAGCGGGGACAGGGGTCAGCCCCAGCATTTT

d_gene: NA
v_gene: TRBV6-5
j_gene: TRBJ1-1
abundance: NA
CDR3aa: CASTTGAGDTEAFF
CDR3nt: TGTGCCAGCACCACGGGGGCGGGGGACACTGAAGCTTTCTTT

d_gene: TRBD2
v_gene: TRBV7-6
j_gene: TRBJ2-3
abundance: NA
CDR3aa: CASSPGLAGGPDTQYF
CDR3nt: TGTGCCAGCAGCCCGGGACTAGCGGGGGGTCCAGATACGCAGTATTTT

d_gene: TRBD1
v_gene: TRBV7-2
j_gene: TRBJ1-3
abundance: NA
CDR3aa: CASSRGTGGLGNTIYF
CDR3nt: TGTGCCAGCTCTAGGGGGACAGGGGGCCTGGGAAACACCATATATTTT

d_gene: NA
v_gene: TRBV5-1
j_gene: TRBJ2-5
abundance: once
CDR3aa: CASNLQGQETQYF
CDR3nt: TGCGCCAGTAACCTACAGGGCCAAGAGACCCAGTACTTC

d_gene: TRBD2
v_gene: TRBV12-5
j_gene: TRBJ2-3
abundance: NA
CDR3aa: CASGLGTSGLTDTQYF
CDR3nt: TGTGCTAGTGGTTTGGGGACTAGCGGACTCACAGATACGCAGTATTTT

d_gene: TRBD1
v_gene: TRBV5-1
j_gene: TRBJ2-3
abundance: NA
CDR3aa: CASSLGDRDTDTQYF
CDR3nt: TGCGCCAGCAGCTTGGGGGACAGGGATACAGATACGCAGTATTTT

d_gene: NA
v_gene: TRBV19
j_gene: TRBJ2-7
abundance: NA
CDR3aa: CASSEQGNLAGEQYF
CDR3nt: TGTGCCAGTTCAGAACAAGGGAATCTGGCGGGCGAGCAGTACTTC

d_gene: NA
v_gene: TRBV5-4
j_gene: TRBJ1-4
abundance: few
CDR3aa: CASSFDSGAEKLFF
CDR3nt: TGTGCCAGCAGCTTTGACTCAGGGGCTGAAAAACTGTTTTTT

d_gene: NA
v_gene: TRBV5-1
j_gene: TRBJ2-3
abundance: NA
CDR3aa: CASLVRDFHTDTQYF
CDR3nt: TGCGCCAGCCTCGTCCGGGACTTTCACACAGATACGCAGTATTTT

d_gene: NA
v_gene: TRBV2
j_gene: TRBJ1-1
abundance: NA
CDR3aa: CASSGQINTEAFF
CDR3nt: TGTGCCAGCAGTGGACAGATAAACACTGAAGCTTTCTTT

d_gene: NA
v_gene: TRBV5-4
j_gene: TRBJ2-7
abundance: NA
CDR3aa: CASSFEIGGSYEQYF
CDR3nt: TGTGCCAGCAGCTTCGAAATCGGAGGGTCCTACGAGCAGTACTTC

d_gene: NA
v_gene: TRBV27
j_gene: TRBJ1-4
abundance: NA
CDR3aa: CASSYYPGGSEKLFF
CDR3nt: TGTGCCAGCAGTTACTATCCAGGAGGGAGTGAAAAACTGTTTTTT

d_gene: TRBD1
v_gene: TRBV5-4
j_gene: TRBJ1-1
abundance: NA
CDR3aa: CASSQGQGRSEAFF
CDR3nt: TGTGCCAGCAGCCAGGGACAGGGGAGGTCTGAAGCTTTCTTT

d_gene: NA
v_gene: TRBV9
j_gene: TRBJ2-7
abundance: NA
CDR3aa: CASSVADRSVHEQYF
CDR3nt: TGTGCCAGCAGCGTAGCGGATAGGAGCGTCCACGAGCAGTACTTC

d_gene: NA
v_gene: TRBV5-1
j_gene: TRBJ2-3
abundance: NA
CDR3aa: CASSLGSTDTQYF
CDR3nt: TGCGCCAGCAGCTTGGGTTCAACAGATACGCAGTATTTT